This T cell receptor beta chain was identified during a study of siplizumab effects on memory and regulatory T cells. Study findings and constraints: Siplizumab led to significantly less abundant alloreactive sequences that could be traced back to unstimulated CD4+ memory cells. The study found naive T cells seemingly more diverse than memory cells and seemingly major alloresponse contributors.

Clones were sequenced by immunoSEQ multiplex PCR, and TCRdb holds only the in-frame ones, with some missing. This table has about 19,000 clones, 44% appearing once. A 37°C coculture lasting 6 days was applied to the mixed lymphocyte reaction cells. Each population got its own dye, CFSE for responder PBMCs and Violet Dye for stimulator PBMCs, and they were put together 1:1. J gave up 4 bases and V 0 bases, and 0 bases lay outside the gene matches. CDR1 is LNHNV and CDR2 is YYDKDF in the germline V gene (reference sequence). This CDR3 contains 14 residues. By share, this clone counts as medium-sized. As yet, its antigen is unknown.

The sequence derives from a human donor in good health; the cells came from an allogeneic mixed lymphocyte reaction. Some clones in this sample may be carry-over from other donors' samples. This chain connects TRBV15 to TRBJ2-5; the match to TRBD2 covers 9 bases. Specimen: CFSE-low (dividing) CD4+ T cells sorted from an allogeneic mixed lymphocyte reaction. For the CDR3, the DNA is TGTGCCACCAGCAGAGAGACTAGCGGAGAGACCCAGTACTTC. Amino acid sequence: CATSRETSGETQYF. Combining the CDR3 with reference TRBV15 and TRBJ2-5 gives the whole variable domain DAMVIQNPRYQVTQFGKPVTLSCSQTLNHNVMYWYQQKSSQAPKLLFHYYDKDFNNEADTPDNFQSRRPNTSFCFLDIRSPGLGDTAMYLCATSRETSGETQYFGPGTRLLVL.